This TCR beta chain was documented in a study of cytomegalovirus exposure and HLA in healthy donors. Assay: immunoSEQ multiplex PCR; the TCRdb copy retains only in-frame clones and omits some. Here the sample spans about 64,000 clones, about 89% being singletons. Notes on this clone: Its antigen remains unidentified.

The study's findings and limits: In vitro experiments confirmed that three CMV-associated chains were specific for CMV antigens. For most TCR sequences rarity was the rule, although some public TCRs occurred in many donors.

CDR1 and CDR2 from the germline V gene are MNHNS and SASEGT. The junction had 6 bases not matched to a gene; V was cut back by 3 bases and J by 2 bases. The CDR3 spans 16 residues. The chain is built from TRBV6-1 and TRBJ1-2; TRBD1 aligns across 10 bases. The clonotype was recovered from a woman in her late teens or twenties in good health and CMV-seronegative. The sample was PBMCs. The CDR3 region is CASSDRKDRGNYGYTF. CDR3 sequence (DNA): TGTGCCAGCAGTGACAGAAAGGACAGGGGGAACTATGGCTACACCTTC.